This is a list of T cell receptor beta chains from one sample in a study of blood T cell repertoires in COVID-19. Sequenced by immunoSEQ multiplex PCR; TCRdb stores in-frame clones only, minus some. The sample contains a few hundred thousand clones, 70% to 90% of which appear only once. The sequenced sample consisted of peripheral blood. Receptors originate from a man between 18 and 29 years old who had recovered from COVID-19. The CDR3 runs from the conserved cysteine through the conserved F or W. Fields, in order: J gene, D gene, clone size, V gene, CDR3 DNA, CDR3 protein. The D gene is left open where the match is weak. Clone sizes are given selectively: once, few, many, or a class where the clone is expanded.

TRBJ1-2 . . TRBV16 TGTGCCAGCAGCCAATCGGGCCAGCTTTTCTATGGCTACACCTTC CASSQSGQLFYGYTF
TRBJ1-1 . once TRBV6-5 TGTGCCAGCAGTCAACAAGTGAACACTGAAGCTTTCTTT CASSQQVNTEAFF
TRBJ2-1 TRBD2 . TRBV10-1 TGCGCCAGCAGTGACCCGGGGGGTTCCTACAATGAGCAGTTCTTC CASSDPGGSYNEQFF
TRBJ1-4 TRBD1 . TRBV15 TGTGCCACCCGCAAGGGGACAGGGGATAATGAAAAACTGTTTTTT CATRKGTGDNEKLFF
TRBJ2-7 . . TRBV27 TGTGCCAGCAGTTCCGGGAGCTCCTACGAGCAGTACTTC CASSSGSSYEQYF
TRBJ2-7 TRBD1 . TRBV7-9 TGTGCCAGCAGCGCACGACAGGGGGCTAATGAAGAGCAGTACTTC CASSARQGANEEQYF
TRBJ2-7 TRBD2 . TRBV3-1/TRBV3-2 TGTGCCAGCAGCCTCTCGGGACTAGCCTACGAGCAGTACTTC CASSLSGLAYEQYF
TRBJ2-3 TRBD2 . TRBV14 TGTGCCAGCAGCCATTTAGCGGGGGGCCGAGATACGCAGTATTTT CASSHLAGGRDTQYF
TRBJ1-1 . few TRBV5-8 TGTGCCAGCAGCTTTCTACTCGACTCCGCTTTGAACACTGAAGCTTTCTTT CASSFLLDSALNTEAFF
TRBJ2-7 TRBD2 . TRBV18 TGTGCCAGCTCACCACCGTCTCTAGCGGGATATGACGAGCAGTACTTC CASSPPSLAGYDEQYF
TRBJ2-1 TRBD2 . TRBV6-2/TRBV6-3 TGTGCCAGCAGTTACGCACTAGCGGGAGAAGGTTATGAGCAGTTCTTC CASSYALAGEGYEQFF
TRBJ1-2 . . TRBV7-2 TGTGCCAGCAGCTTACAAGGGGGAAACTATGGCTACACCTTC CASSLQGGNYGYTF
TRBJ2-5 . . TRBV19 TGTGCCAGTAAGGAGAACGGGAGAAGGGAGACCCAGTACTTC CASKENGRRETQYF
TRBJ1-1 . . TRBV15 TGTGCCACCAGCGAACAGGGTGTGGAAGCTTTCTTT CATSEQGVEAFF
TRBJ1-2 TRBD1 . TRBV27 TGTGCCAGCAGTTCCCGACAGGGAAACTATGGCTACACCTTC CASSSRQGNYGYTF
TRBJ2-7 TRBD2 . TRBV6-6 TGTGCCACCCGGGTAGCGGGAGACGAGCAGTACTTC CATRVAGDEQYF
TRBJ1-6 TRBD1 . TRBV6-1 TGTGCCAGCAGTGAGATGGGGACAGGTTCACCCCTCCACTTT CASSEMGTGSPLHF
TRBJ1-1 . . TRBV5-1 TGCGCCAGCAGCTCGGCCCCCGGACTCCTGAACACTGAAGCTTTCTTT CASSSAPGLLNTEAFF
TRBJ2-3 TRBD2 . TRBV6-2/TRBV6-3 TGTGCCAGCAGTTACGGCGGGGGGGACACAGATACGCAGTATTTT CASSYGGGDTDTQYF
TRBJ2-7 TRBD1 . TRBV12-5 TGTGCTAGTGCCGTCGACAGGGGACGGACCTACGAGCAGTACTTC CASAVDRGRTYEQYF
TRBJ1-6 . . TRBV6-6 TGTGCCAGCAATCCAGATTTTAATTCACCCCTCCACTTT CASNPDFNSPLHF
TRBJ1-1 . . TRBV28 TGTGCCAGCTTACGAGGGCCAAACACTGAAGCTTTCTTT CASLRGPNTEAFF
TRBJ2-2 . few TRBV6-6 TGTGCCAGCAGTTATACACTAGCCCCCGGGGAGCTGTTTTTT CASSYTLAPGELFF
TRBJ1-2 TRBD1 . TRBV6-5 TGTGCCAGCAGTTCGCTCCCGGGACAGGGGCGTTATGGCTACACCTTC CASSSLPGQGRYGYTF
TRBJ2-7 . . TRBV10-3 TGTGCCATCAGTGAGTCAGGGGACGAGCAGTACTTC CAISESGDEQYF
TRBJ1-2 . . TRBV7-9 TGTGCCAGCAGCACCGGAGGGGAGCCCTATGGCTACACCTTC CASSTGGEPYGYTF
TRBJ2-7 TRBD1 few TRBV7-9 TGTGCCAGCAGCACGCTGACAGGGCCCAACGAGCAGTACTTC CASSTLTGPNEQYF
TRBJ1-5 . . TRBV10-3 TGTGCCATCAGAAAAACCTACGATCAGCCCCAGCATTTT CAIRKTYDQPQHF
TRBJ2-2 . . TRBV3-1/TRBV3-2 TGTGCCAGCAGCCAAGGGATCAGGGGGAACACCGGGGAGCTGTTTTTT CASSQGIRGNTGELFF
TRBJ2-5 . . TRBV7-6 TGTGCCAGCAGCTTAGTAGGGCAGGGGACGTGGGAGACCCAGTACTTC CASSLVGQGTWETQYF
TRBJ1-1 TRBD1 . TRBV27 TGTGCCAGCAGCTTATGGGGACAGATGAACACTGAAGCTTTCTTT CASSLWGQMNTEAFF
TRBJ1-2 TRBD1 . TRBV6-5 TGTGCCAGCATCGAGGGGGCGCCTTTCGCCTATGGCTACACCTTC CASIEGAPFAYGYTF
TRBJ2-3 TRBD1 . TRBV19 TGTGCCAGTAGTATGCGGACAGGGACCCGCACAGATACGCAGTATTTT CASSMRTGTRTDTQYF
TRBJ1-1 . . TRBV18 TGTGCCAGCTCACCACAGGGGGATAACACTGAAGCTTTCTTT CASSPQGDNTEAFF
TRBJ2-1 . . TRBV19 TGTGCCAGTAGTATACAGACAGACTCCTACAATGAGCAGTTCTTC CASSIQTDSYNEQFF
TRBJ2-3 . . TRBV7-9 TGTGCCAGCAGCTCCCAGGGACTCAGCACAGATACGCAGTATTTT CASSSQGLSTDTQYF
TRBJ2-7 TRBD1 . TRBV7-9 TGTGCCAGCAGCCCGGGGACAGGGAATGGCTACGAGCAGTACTTC CASSPGTGNGYEQYF
TRBJ2-7 TRBD1 . TRBV4-3 TGCGCCAGCAGCCAAGATCACAGGGGGCAGACTTACGAGCAGTACTTC CASSQDHRGQTYEQYF
TRBJ1-5 TRBD1 . TRBV15 TGTGCCACCAGCAGAGGGATCGGGACAGTATCAAATCAGCCCCAGCATTTT CATSRGIGTVSNQPQHF
TRBJ2-2 . . TRBV5-1 TGCGCCAGCAGCTACGACAGCAACACCGGGGAGCTGTTTTTT CASSYDSNTGELFF
TRBJ1-6 . . TRBV3-1/TRBV3-2 TGTGCCAGCAGCCAAGGACAGTCAGAATCACCCCTCCACTTT CASSQGQSESPLHF